Shown below are 23 T cell receptor beta chains from a single sample sequenced in a study of early T cells in non-severe SARS-CoV-2 infection. TCRdb redid the calling of the 5' RACE reads with MiXCR, one entry per CDR3 protein. The top ten hold 5.5% of the sample, which has tens of thousands of distinct CDR3 sequences, under 15% seen once. Sequenced sample: whole blood. All receptors come from an adult who was a healthcare worker with PCR-confirmed SARS-CoV-2 infection or an uninfected control (not recorded which).

The gene calls are TRBV12-3 or TRBV12-4 and TRBJ2-3; D is unresolved. The CDR3 totals 14 residues. Trimming shortened V by 10 bases and J by 1 base, and 15 bases separated the two germline ends. CDR3 sequence (DNA): TGTGCCACCAACTTCGCGTCGCGCACAGATACGCAGTATTTT. Protein product: CATNFASRTDTQYF.

This clonotype occurred a few times. This chain joins TRBV28 and TRBJ1-1; 7 bases fit TRBD1. V trimming: 3 bases; J trimming: 7 bases; junction bases outside the gene matches: 5. From germline, CDR1 is MDHEN and CDR2 SYDVKM. This CDR3 comprises 13 residues. For the CDR3, the DNA is TGTGCCAGCAGTTTTAAGGGGACAGTTGAAGCTTTCTTT. It codes for CASSFKGTVEAFF.

This chain joins TRBV15 and TRBJ1-5; tentative D call: TRBD1 (5 bases). Trimming left V 8 bases short and J 5 bases short, with 7 bases between. The CDR3 is 11 amino acids. CDR1 and CDR2 (germline): LNHNV, YYDKDF (reference sequence). The CDR3 is CATGGDQPQHF. CDR3 coding DNA: TGTGCCACCGGAGGGGATCAGCCCCAGCATTTT.

This clonotype was found a few times. V gene TRBV28 combines with J gene TRBJ2-1; D remains ambiguous. V dropped 8 bases and J dropped 4 bases, with 15 bases sitting between them. The CDR3 length is 14 residues. Germline V gene lookup returns CDR1 MDHEN and CDR2 SYDVKM. This CDR3 reads CASGVPAFYNEQFF. The CDR3 DNA reads as TGTGCCAGCGGAGTACCAGCCTTTTACAATGAGCAGTTCTTC.

CDR3 coding DNA: TGTGCCAGCAGCGTGGGACTAGCCCTGTATTTT. The encoded protein is CASSVGLALYF. The rearrangement links TRBV14 to TRBJ2-3; 9 nucleotides line up with TRBD2. Germline lookup yields CDR1 SGHDN and CDR2 FVKESK. This CDR3 is built from 11 residues. With V trimmed by 5 bases and J by 14 bases, 5 bases remained unmatched.

This clonotype was seen a handful of times. The chain employs TRBV29-1 and TRBJ2-7; 7 bases fit TRBD1. This CDR3 contains 12 residues. V trimming: 6 bases; J trimming: 2 bases; junction bases outside the gene matches: 4. Germline V gene sequence: CDR1 SQVTM, CDR2 ANQGSEA. CDR3 nucleotides: TGCAGCGTGAAACAGGGGACCTACGAGCAGTACTTC. It is translated as CSVKQGTYEQYF.

At least ten counts were recorded for this clonotype. The chain has TRBV4-1 and TRBJ2-2, with D unclear. Germline CDR1 is MGHRA and CDR2 is YSYEKL. Trimming left V 4 bases short and J 2 bases short, with 8 bases between. The CDR3 covers 14 residues. CDR3 in DNA: TGCGCCAGCAGCCTACTACAAAACACCGGGGAGCTGTTTTTT. The encoded protein is CASSLLQNTGELFF.

The chain links TRBV29-1 to TRBJ2-4, with TRBD1 matching over 9 bases. The V and J ends lost 7 bases and 11 bases, in that order; junction bases with no gene match: 6. From germline, CDR1 is SQVTM and CDR2 ANQGSEA. This CDR3 has 11 residues. This CDR3 reads CSAQTGGFQYF. CDR3 nucleotide sequence: TGCAGCGCTCAGACAGGGGGTTTTCAGTACTTC.

This clonotype was counted between two and nine times. For the CDR3, the DNA is TGTGCCAGCAGCGGGACAGGACAGGGGGACTATGGCTACACCTTC. It specifies CASSGTGQGDYGYTF. The chain carries TRBV9 and TRBJ1-2, with TRBD1 identical over 10 bases. Germline values: CDR1 SGDLS, CDR2 YYNGEE. Trimming cost V 3 bases and J 3 bases; bases outside gene matches: 5. CDR3 length: 15 amino acids.

This clonotype was detected only a few times. This chain links TRBV5-1 with TRBJ1-5; 8 nucleotides match TRBD1. The CDR3 is 15 amino acids. V was pared by 4 bases and J by 2 bases, with 5 bases of the junction left unmatched. In germline, CDR1 is SGHRS, CDR2 YFSETQ. This CDR3 is CASSPGQGGNQPQHF. For the CDR3, the DNA is TGCGCCAGCAGCCCAGGACAGGGTGGCAATCAGCCCCAGCATTTT.

Only a few counts were recorded for this clonotype. The chain employs TRBV7-2 and TRBJ2-1; perhaps TRBD1 as D (5 bases). Trimming took 8 bases from V and 5 from J, leaving 13 bases between them. Germline V lookup: CDR1 SGHTA, CDR2 FQGNSA. The CDR3 contains 13 residues. CDR3 sequence reads: CASGHGANNEQFF. The CDR3, as DNA: TGTGCCAGCGGACATGGGGCGAACAATGAGCAGTTCTTC.

This clonotype ranks as medium-sized. This chain connects TRBV29-1 to TRBJ2-2, with D unclear. Trimming took 7 bases from V and 6 from J, leaving 9 bases between them. The CDR3 extends over 11 amino acids. The germline gives CDR1 SQVTM, CDR2 ANQGSEA. This CDR3 reads CSANAAGELFF. The CDR3 coding sequence is TGCAGCGCAAACGCAGCCGGGGAGCTGTTTTTT.

The sample holds one count of this clonotype. V gene TRBV6-2 or TRBV6-3 combines with J gene TRBJ2-3, with TRBD2 identical over 7 bases. V gave up 5 bases and J gave up 4 bases; unmatched junction bases: 6. Germline V gives CDR1 MNHEY, CDR2 SVGEGT. This CDR3 spans 14 amino acids. CDR3 region: CASSVRDYSDTQYF. CDR3 coding DNA: TGTGCCAGCAGTGTACGGGACTACTCAGATACGCAGTATTTT.

This clonotype was observed at least ten times. CDR3 DNA: TGTGCCAGCAGTTACTTGGGAATAGCGGGCCCGGCCAAAAACATTCAGTACTTC. As protein: CASSYLGIAGPAKNIQYF. The chain links TRBV6-2 or TRBV6-3 to TRBJ2-4; 7 positions match TRBD2. The V segment lost 1 base and the J segment 1 base; nucleotides outside the gene matches: 10. Germline V gene sequence: CDR1 MNHEY, CDR2 SVGEGT. CDR3 length: 18 residues.

This clonotype was counted at least ten times. J is TRBJ2-7 and V is TRBV7-8, with 11 bases matching TRBD1. The CDR3 loop spans 15 amino acids. Trimming took 5 bases from V and 4 from J; bases not matched to a gene: 7. CDR1 and CDR2 (germline): SGHVS, FQNEAQ. CDR3 amino acids: CASSPTRDRGYEQYF. Written as DNA, the CDR3 is TGTGCCAGCAGCCCGACCCGGGACAGGGGGTACGAGCAGTACTTC.

The chain combines TRBV28 with TRBJ2-7; D call uncertain. V lost 3 bases and J 0 bases, leaving 6 bases between the germline ends. CDR3 size: 13 residues. Germline V gene lookup returns CDR1 MDHEN and CDR2 SYDVKM. CDR3 coding DNA: TGTGCCAGCAGTTTCCCGAACTCCTACGAGCAGTACTTC. It encodes CASSFPNSYEQYF.

This clonotype was detected only a few times. The chain is built from TRBV7-3 and TRBJ2-1; D is ambiguous. The CDR3 loop spans 13 amino acids. V lost 5 bases and J lost 4, with 9 bases in between. Germline V gene lookup returns CDR1 SGHTA and CDR2 FQGTGA. CDR3: CASSEDHYNEQFF. The CDR3 DNA follows: TGTGCCAGCAGCGAGGACCATTACAATGAGCAGTTCTTC.

This clonotype was found many times. The genes are TRBV7-8 and TRBJ2-7, with 11 bases aligning to TRBD2. The trim removed 5 bases at V and 2 bases at J, leaving 2 bases unmatched. CDR1 and CDR2 from the germline V gene are SGHVS and FQNEAQ. CDR3 length: 14 amino acids. Written as DNA, the CDR3 is TGTGCCAGCAGCCCGGGACTAGCGGCCTACGAGCAGTACTTC. Residues: CASSPGLAAYEQYF.

This clonotype has only a few counts. The chain carries TRBV4-3 and TRBJ2-3; 11 nucleotides agree with TRBD2. V lost 1 base, J lost 4 bases, and 7 bases stayed unmatched. The CDR3 has 17 residues. CDR1 and CDR2 from the germline V gene are LGHNA and YSLEER. CDR3 nucleotide sequence: TGCGCCAGCAGCCAAGGCCTGGGACTAGCGGTAGCAGATACGCAGTATTTT. Its translation is CASSQGLGLAVADTQYF.

V usage is TRBV9 and J usage is TRBJ2-7; 9 bases fit TRBD2. CDR3 length: 15 amino acids. Germline V gives CDR1 SGDLS, CDR2 YYNGEE. With V trimmed by 2 bases and J by 4 bases, 7 bases remained unmatched. The CDR3 reads CASSVTAGGGYEQYF. DNA for the CDR3: TGTGCCAGCAGCGTCACAGCGGGAGGTGGGTACGAGCAGTACTTC. Using reference TRBV9 and TRBJ2-7 for the parts outside the CDR3, the full variable domain is DSGVTQTPKHLITATGQRVTLRCSPRSGDLSVYWYQQSLDQGLQFLIQYYNGEERAKGNILERFSAQQFPDLHSELNLSSLELGDSALYFCASSVTAGGGYEQYFGPGTRLTVT.

There are many counts of this clonotype. This chain connects TRBV24-1 to TRBJ2-2, with TRBD1 identical over 8 bases. Germline V gene sequence: CDR1 KGHDR, CDR2 SFDVKD. The CDR3 contains 14 residues. The ends lost 7 bases at V and 6 bases at J; junction bases unmatched: 6. Here the CDR3 reads CATSGTGVSGELFF. The DNA for the CDR3 is TGTGCCACCAGCGGGACAGGAGTATCCGGGGAGCTGTTTTTT.

J is TRBJ1-5 and V is TRBV20-1; maybe TRBD1 (6 bases). CDR3 size: 13 residues. CDR1 DFQATT and CDR2 SNEGSKA come from the germline V gene (reference sequence). Trimming removed 6 bases from V and 5 bases from J, with 14 bases in between. DNA of the CDR3: TGCAGTGCAAGACAGGCCAGGGATCAGCCCCAGCATTTT. Residues: CSARQARDQPQHF.

This clonotype showed up many times. In nucleotides, the CDR3 is TGTGCCAGCAGCTTAGGTCCCTACAATGAGCAGTTCTTC. Protein: CASSLGPYNEQFF. This chain links TRBV11-3 with TRBJ2-1; D gene uncertain. This CDR3 comprises 13 residues. CDR1 SGHNT and CDR2 YENEEA come from the germline V gene. V was clipped by 1 base and J by 2 bases, with 3 bases between them.